This T cell receptor beta chain was obtained from a study of T-cell reconstitution after alpha-beta-depleted transplantation in children. General observations from the study: Reportedly, alpha-beta T cells present about two months post-transplant originated from several hundred expanded clones of graft origin. Recipient T cells and thymic progenitors that survived gave rise to the high TCRbeta diversity observed at day 60 in some patients. Diversity and T-cell counts at one year after transplant derived mostly from new T cells.

During its preparation, the TCRbeta library received unique molecular identifiers. One entry per CDR3 protein, called by TCRdb with MiXCR from the PCR reads. The profile covers around 700,000 distinct CDR3 sequences, with around 12% appearing a single time and approximately 0.8% taken by the ten largest. Turning to this clonotype: Its antigen is undetermined.

The TCR originated in a girl aged 2-10 years with congenital amegakaryocytic thrombocytopenia, due to receive a stem cell transplant. Sequenced material: PBMCs, taken before TCRalphabeta/CD19-depleted stem cell transplant.

CDR3 region: CASSLLVGTTDTQYF. In DNA form, the CDR3 reads TGTGCCAGCAGTTTACTAGTAGGGACCACAGATACGCAGTATTTT. This chain links TRBV27 with TRBJ2-3; D could derive from TRBD1 or TRBD2 (5 bases each). V lost 2 bases to trimming and J lost 2 bases, with 11 bases between them. CDR1 is MNHEY, CDR2 SMNVEV, per germline (reference sequence). CDR3 length equals 15 residues.